Presented here are 11 T cell receptor beta chains from one specimen sequenced in a study of CD8 T cells in ankylosing spondylitis. Antigen specificity for these receptors is unknown. TCRdb called the 5' RACE reads again in MiXCR, with one record for every CDR3 protein. The sample includes under 950,000 distinct CDR3 sequences, 15% to 20% seen only once; the top ten take about a fifth. Study results and limitations: Blood from ankylosing spondylitis patients appeared to carry a characteristic roughly eight-variant TCR beta motif.

The sequenced sample was blood, either unsorted or a sorted T cell fraction (not recorded which). Every receptor here comes from a male donor with ankylosing spondylitis.

The sample holds a few counts of this clonotype. V usage is TRBV5-1 and J usage is TRBJ2-1; D is possibly TRBD1 (5 bases). Germline lookup yields CDR1 SGHRS and CDR2 YFSETQ. Trimming stripped 6 bases from V and 3 bases from J, with 16 bases between. The CDR3 is 15 amino acids. The CDR3 loop reads CASTPQGVSYNEQFF. CDR3 nucleotide sequence: TGCGCCAGCACCCCCCAGGGCGTAAGCTACAATGAGCAGTTCTTC. Drawing the rest from reference TRBV5-1 and TRBJ2-1, the complete variable domain is KAGVTQTPRYLIKTRGQQVTLSCSPISGHRSVSWYQQTPGQGLQFLFEYFSETQRNKGNFPGRFSGRQFSNSRSEMNVSTLELGDSALYLCASTPQGVSYNEQFFGPGTRLTVL.

This clonotype appeared a few times. The gene calls are TRBV11-2 and TRBJ1-1; possibly TRBD1 for D (5 bases). With 5 bases removed from V and 3 bases from J, the gap between germline ends came to 10 bases. The germline V gene encodes CDR1 SGHAT and CDR2 FQNNGV. The CDR3 runs 13 residues. The DNA for the CDR3 is TGTGCCAGCAGCCTGACAGAGTACACTGAAGCTTTCTTT. Protein sequence: CASSLTEYTEAFF.

The gene calls are TRBV12-3 or TRBV12-4 and TRBJ1-6; no firm D call. The V end lost 2 bases, the J end lost 14 bases, and 10 bases lay between the germline ends. The CDR3 is 12 residues long. Here the CDR3 reads CASSLNPAALHF. For the CDR3, the DNA is TGTGCCAGCAGTTTAAACCCGGCGGCCCTCCACTTT.

The chain carries TRBV27 and TRBJ2-5, with D possibly TRBD2 on 5 matching bases. Trimming cost V 9 bases and J 2 bases, with 25 bases left between them. CDR3 length: 17 amino acids. Per germline, CDR1 MNHEY and CDR2 SMNVEV (reference sequence). CDR3: CASSPGKIARLQETQYF. The CDR3 coding sequence is TGTGCCAGTTCGCCCGGGAAAATAGCCCGTCTTCAAGAGACCCAGTACTTC.

This chain joins TRBV6-1 and TRBJ1-1, with D unresolved. Trimming removed 7 bases at V and 6 bases at J, with 15 bases between. This CDR3 is 13 amino acids long. Germline V lookup: CDR1 MNHNS, CDR2 SASEGT. CDR3 DNA: TGTGCCAGCAAAACATCTGAGTCCTCTGAAGCTTTCTTT. It specifies CASKTSESSEAFF.

The chain combines TRBV7-3 with TRBJ2-1, with D possibly matching TRBD1 (5 bases). The CDR3 is made up of 16 amino acids. V was trimmed by 0 bases and J by 8 bases, leaving 17 bases between them. Looked up from germline, CDR1 is SGHTA and CDR2 is FQGTGA. The CDR3 protein is CASSLTGARTRDEQFF. The CDR3, as DNA: TGTGCCAGCAGCTTAACTGGGGCTAGGACCCGAGATGAGCAGTTCTTC.

This clonotype was counted once. The chain combines TRBV3-1 with TRBJ2-3; D is perhaps TRBD2 (6 bases). Germline V gene lookup returns CDR1 LGHDT and CDR2 YNNKEL (reference sequence). The CDR3 has 15 residues. V was cut by 0 bases and J by 2 bases, with 9 bases left in between. CDR3 coding DNA: TGTGCCAGCAGCCAAGACTCTAGCGACACAGATACGCAGTATTTT. This encodes CASSQDSSDTDTQYF.

This clonotype was seen repeatedly, ten times or more. The chain carries TRBV12-3 or TRBV12-4 and TRBJ1-1, with 8 bases lining up with TRBD1. The CDR3 runs 15 residues. The V segment lost 5 bases and the J segment 4 bases; nucleotides outside the gene matches: 9. CDR3 nucleotides: TGTGCCAGCAGTCCCACCGGCGGGACAGGCACTGAAGCTTTCTTT. This gives the protein CASSPTGGTGTEAFF.

The V call is TRBV21-1, the J call TRBJ2-5; no check of the table's D call, TRBD2, against the DNA was made. TRBV21-1 is described as a pseudogene. The CDR3 is 17 amino acids. CDR3 DNA sequence: TGTGCCAGCACCAAAGAAAGACTAGCTGACAATCAAGAGACCCAGTACTTC. Residues: CASTKERLADNQETQYF.

The CDR3 is CASSLGLGGSYEQYF. The CDR3 nucleotides read TGTGCCAGCAGCTTGGGACTGGGGGGCTCCTACGAGCAGTACTTC. This chain links TRBV5-4 with TRBJ2-7; maybe TRBD2 (6 bases). V lost 0 bases and J lost 0, with 10 bases in between. Germline-derived CDR1 and CDR2 are SGHNT and YYREEE (reference sequence). The CDR3 sequence is 15 residues long.

This chain joins TRBV5-1 and TRBJ2-7; the D gene is possibly TRBD1 (6 bases). Trimming shortened V by 3 bases and J by 4 bases, and 17 bases separated the two germline ends. The CDR3 loop spans 15 amino acids. Per the germline V gene, CDR1 is SGHRS and CDR2 is YFSETQ. This chain's CDR3 is CASSSPDRVDYEQYF. CDR3 DNA: TGCGCCAGCAGCTCTCCGGACAGAGTAGATTACGAGCAGTACTTC. The whole variable domain, remainder taken from reference TRBV5-1 and TRBJ2-7, is KAGVTQTPRYLIKTRGQQVTLSCSPISGHRSVSWYQQTPGQGLQFLFEYFSETQRNKGNFPGRFSGRQFSNSRSEMNVSTLELGDSALYLCASSSPDRVDYEQYFGPGTRLTVT.